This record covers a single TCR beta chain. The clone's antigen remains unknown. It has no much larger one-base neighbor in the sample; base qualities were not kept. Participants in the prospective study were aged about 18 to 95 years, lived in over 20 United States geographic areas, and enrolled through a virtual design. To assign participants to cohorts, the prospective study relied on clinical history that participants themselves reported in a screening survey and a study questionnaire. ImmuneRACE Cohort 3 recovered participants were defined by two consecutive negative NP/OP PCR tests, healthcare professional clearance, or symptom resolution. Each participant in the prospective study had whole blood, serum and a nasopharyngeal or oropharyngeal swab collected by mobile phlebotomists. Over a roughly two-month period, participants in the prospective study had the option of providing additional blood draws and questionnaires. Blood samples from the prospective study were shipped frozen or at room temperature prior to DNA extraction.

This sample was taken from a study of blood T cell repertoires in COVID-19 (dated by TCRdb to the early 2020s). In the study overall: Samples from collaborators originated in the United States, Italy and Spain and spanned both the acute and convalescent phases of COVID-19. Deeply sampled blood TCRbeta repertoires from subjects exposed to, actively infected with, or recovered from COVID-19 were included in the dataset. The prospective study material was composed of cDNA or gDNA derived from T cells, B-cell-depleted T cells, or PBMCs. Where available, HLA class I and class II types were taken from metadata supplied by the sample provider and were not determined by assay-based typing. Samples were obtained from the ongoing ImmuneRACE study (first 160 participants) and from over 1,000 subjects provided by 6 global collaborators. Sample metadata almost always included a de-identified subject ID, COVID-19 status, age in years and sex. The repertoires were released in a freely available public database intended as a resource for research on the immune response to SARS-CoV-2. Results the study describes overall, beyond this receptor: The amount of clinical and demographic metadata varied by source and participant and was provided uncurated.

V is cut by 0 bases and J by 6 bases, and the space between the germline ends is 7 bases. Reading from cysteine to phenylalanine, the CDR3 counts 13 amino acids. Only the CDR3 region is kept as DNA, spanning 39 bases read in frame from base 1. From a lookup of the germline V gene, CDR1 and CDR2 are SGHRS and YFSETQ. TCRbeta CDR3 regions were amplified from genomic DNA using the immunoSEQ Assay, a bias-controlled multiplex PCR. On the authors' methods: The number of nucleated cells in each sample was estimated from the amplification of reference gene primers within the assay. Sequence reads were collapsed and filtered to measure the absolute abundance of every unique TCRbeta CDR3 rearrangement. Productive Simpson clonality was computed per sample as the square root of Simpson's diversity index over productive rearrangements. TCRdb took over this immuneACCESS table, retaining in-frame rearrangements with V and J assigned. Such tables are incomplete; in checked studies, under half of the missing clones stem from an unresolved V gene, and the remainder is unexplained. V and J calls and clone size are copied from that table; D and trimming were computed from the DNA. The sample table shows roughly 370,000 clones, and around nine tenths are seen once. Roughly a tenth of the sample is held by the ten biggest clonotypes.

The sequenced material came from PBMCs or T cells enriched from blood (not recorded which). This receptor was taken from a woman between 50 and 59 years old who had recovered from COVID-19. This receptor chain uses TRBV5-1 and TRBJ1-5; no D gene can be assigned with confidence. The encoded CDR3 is CASSLESSQPQHF. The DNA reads TGCGCCAGCAGCTTGGAATCGAGTCAGCCCCAGCATTTT.